This entry is about one T cell receptor beta chain. This clone's antigen is unknown. Nothing much larger sits one base from this clone, and base qualities are not available. Whole blood was collected in K2EDTA tubes by collaborating institutions according to the institutions' own protocols. For TCRbeta analysis, collaborators shipped samples in one of three forms: frozen whole blood, isolated PBMCs, or DNA extracted from either of those sample types. The CDR3 numbers 13 residues from cysteine through phenylalanine. Only the CDR3 portion is preserved as DNA: 39 bases, with reading frame beginning at the first base. V drops 3 bases and J drops 7 bases, leaving 13 bases in between. In the germline V gene (reference sequence), CDR1 corresponds to MNHEY and CDR2 to SMNVEV. TCRbeta CDR3 regions were amplified from genomic DNA by means of the immunoSEQ Assay, a bias-controlled multiplex PCR. Under the source paper's analysis protocol: Within the assay, amplification of reference gene primers was used to estimate how many nucleated cells each sample contained. To quantify the absolute abundance of each unique TCRbeta CDR3 rearrangement, sequence reads were collapsed and filtered. For each sample, productive Simpson clonality was calculated by taking the square root of Simpson's diversity index across productive rearrangements. This immuneACCESS table, as held by TCRdb, lists in-frame sequences with V and J called but not all clones. Of the missing ones, under half trace to an unresolved V gene in checked studies; the others have no known cause. V and J calls and clone size follow that table, whereas D and trimming were derived from the DNA. The sample data list 20,000 to 30,000 clones, and around 90% of these were observed just once. The top ten clones comprise around 2.8% of the sample.

The data stem from a study of blood T cell repertoires in COVID-19 (dated by TCRdb to about 2020). For context, the study as a whole: Samples covering the acute and convalescent phases of COVID-19 were provided by collaborators in the United States, Italy and Spain. The prospective study material was composed of cDNA or gDNA derived from T cells, B-cell-depleted T cells, or PBMCs. The dataset comprised deeply sampled blood TCRbeta repertoires from subjects exposed to, actively infected with, or recovered from COVID-19. The repertoires were released in a freely available public database intended as a resource for research on the immune response to SARS-CoV-2. Samples were obtained from the ongoing ImmuneRACE study (first 160 participants) and from some 1,200 subjects provided by 6 global collaborators. A de-identified subject ID, COVID-19 status, age in years and sex were almost always included in the sample metadata. Where available, HLA class I and class II types were obtained from metadata supplied by the sample provider rather than from assay-based typing. The study at large found these results: The quantity of clinical and demographic metadata differed by source and by participant and was supplied without curation.

Here the chain combines TRBV27 and TRBJ2-7; 7 matching bases give a weak D call of TRBD2. Material for sequencing was peripheral blood. This clonotype originated in a human donor in a cohort sampled during active COVID-19. The DNA is as follows: TGTGCCAGCAGTTTCCGGGGGGCGGAGGAGCAGTACTTC. This encodes CASSFRGAEEQYF.